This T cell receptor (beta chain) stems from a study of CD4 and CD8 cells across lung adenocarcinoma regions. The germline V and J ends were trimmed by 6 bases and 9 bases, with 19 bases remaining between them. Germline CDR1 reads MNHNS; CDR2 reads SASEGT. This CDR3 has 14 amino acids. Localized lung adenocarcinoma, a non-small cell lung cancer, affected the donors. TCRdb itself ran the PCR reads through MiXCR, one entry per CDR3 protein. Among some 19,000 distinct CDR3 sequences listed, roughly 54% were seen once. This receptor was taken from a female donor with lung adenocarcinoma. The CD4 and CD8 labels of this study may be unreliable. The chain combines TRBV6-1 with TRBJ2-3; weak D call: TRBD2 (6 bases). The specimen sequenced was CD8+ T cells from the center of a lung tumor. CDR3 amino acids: CASRGRGATNTQYF. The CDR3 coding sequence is TGTGCCAGCAGGGGGCGGGGAGCCACAAACACGCAGTATTTT.